The 3 T cell receptor beta chains presented below share a single source sample, sequenced in a study of cytomegalovirus exposure and HLA in healthy donors. The PCR had 60 Vbeta and 13 Jbeta primers. Generated by immunoSEQ multiplex PCR, the TCRdb table keeps only in-frame clones and is missing some. Its table records 35,000 to 45,000 clones. Sequenced sample: PBMCs. All receptors derive from a male donor in good health and CMV-seronegative.

The CDR3 DNA reads TGTGCCAGCAGTTTATCGGAGCGTTACGAGCAGTACTTC. It is translated as CASSLSERYEQYF. V usage is TRBV27 and J usage is TRBJ2-7, with D unclear. With 0 bases removed from V and 4 bases from J, the gap between germline ends came to 7 bases. Germline V gene sequence: CDR1 MNHEY, CDR2 SMNVEV (reference sequence). This CDR3 has 13 amino acids.

The V and J genes are TRBV4-1 and TRBJ2-4, with TRBD2 matching over 12 bases. Germline trimming cut 1 base from V and 3 bases from J; bases unmatched to any gene: 7. Germline lookup yields CDR1 MGHRA and CDR2 YSYEKL. The CDR3 loop spans 18 amino acids. The CDR3 DNA reads as TGCGCCAGCAGCCAAGGGCTAGCGGGAGGGCCTAGCAAAAACATTCAGTACTTC. Encoded protein: CASSQGLAGGPSKNIQYF.

This sequence joins TRBV28 and TRBJ1-2, with D perhaps TRBD1 (5 bases). CDR1 MDHEN and CDR2 SYDVKM come from the germline V gene. The CDR3 spans 16 residues. Trimming pared 1 base from V and 5 bases from J, leaving 17 bases between. CDR3 coding DNA: TGTGCCAGCAGTTTATCCAAAGCGGGACGGGGATATGGCTACACCTTC. Amino acid sequence: CASSLSKAGRGYGYTF.